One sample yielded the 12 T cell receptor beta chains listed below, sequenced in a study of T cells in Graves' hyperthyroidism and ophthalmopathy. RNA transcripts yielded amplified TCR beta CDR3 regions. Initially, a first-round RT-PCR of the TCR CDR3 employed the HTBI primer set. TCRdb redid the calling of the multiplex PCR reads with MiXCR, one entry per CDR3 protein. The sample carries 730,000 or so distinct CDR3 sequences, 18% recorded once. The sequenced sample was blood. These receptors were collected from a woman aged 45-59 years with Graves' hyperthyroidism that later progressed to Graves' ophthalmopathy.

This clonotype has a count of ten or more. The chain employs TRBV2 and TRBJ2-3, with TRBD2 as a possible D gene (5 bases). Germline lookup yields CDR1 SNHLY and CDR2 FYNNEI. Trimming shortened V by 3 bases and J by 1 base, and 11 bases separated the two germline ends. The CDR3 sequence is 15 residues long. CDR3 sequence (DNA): TGTGCCAGCAGTGAGCCGGGGATTGGCACAGATACGCAGTATTTT. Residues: CASSEPGIGTDTQYF.

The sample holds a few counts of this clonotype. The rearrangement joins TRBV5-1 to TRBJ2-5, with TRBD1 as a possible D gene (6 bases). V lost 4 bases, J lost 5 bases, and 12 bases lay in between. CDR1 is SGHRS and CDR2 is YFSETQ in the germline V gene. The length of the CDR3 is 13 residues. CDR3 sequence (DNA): TGCGCCAGCAGCACGGGCCAGGGGGAGACCCAGTACTTC. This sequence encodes CASSTGQGETQYF.

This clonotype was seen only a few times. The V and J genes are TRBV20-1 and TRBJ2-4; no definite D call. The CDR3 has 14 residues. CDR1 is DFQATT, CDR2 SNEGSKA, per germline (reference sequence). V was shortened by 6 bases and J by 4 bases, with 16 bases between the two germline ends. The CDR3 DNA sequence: TGCAGTGCCCCCGGGCACGGAAGTAAAAACATTCAGTACTTC. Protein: CSAPGHGSKNIQYF.

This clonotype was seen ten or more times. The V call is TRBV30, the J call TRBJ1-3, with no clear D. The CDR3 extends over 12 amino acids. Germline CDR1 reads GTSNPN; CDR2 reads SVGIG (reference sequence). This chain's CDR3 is CAGRAPGGTIYF. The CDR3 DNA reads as TGTGCTGGGAGGGCGCCCGGAGGGACCATATATTTT. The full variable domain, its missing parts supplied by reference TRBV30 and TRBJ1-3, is SQTIHQWPATLVQPVGSPLSLECTVEGTSNPNLYWYRQAAGRGLQLLFYSVGIGQISSEVPQNLSASRPQDRQFILSSKKLLLSDSGFYLCAGRAPGGTIYFGEGSWLTVV.

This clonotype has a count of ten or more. CDR3 DNA sequence: TGTGCCAGCAGTGACGCGACAGGGGTGGGTGGCTACACCTTC. Translated, it gives CASSDATGVGGYTF. The gene calls are TRBV2 and TRBJ1-2; 8 bases match TRBD1. CDR1 is SNHLY and CDR2 is FYNNEI in the germline V gene. The CDR3 length is 14 residues. The V segment lost 3 bases and the J segment 7 bases; nucleotides outside the gene matches: 7.

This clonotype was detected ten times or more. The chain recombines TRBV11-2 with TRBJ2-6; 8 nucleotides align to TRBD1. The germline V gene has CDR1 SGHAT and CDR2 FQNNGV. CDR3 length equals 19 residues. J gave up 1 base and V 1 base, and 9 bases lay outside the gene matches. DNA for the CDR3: TGTGCCAGCAGCTTAGCGCAGGGGGCAATTGGTTCTGGGGCCAACGTCCTGACTTTC. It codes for CASSLAQGAIGSGANVLTF.

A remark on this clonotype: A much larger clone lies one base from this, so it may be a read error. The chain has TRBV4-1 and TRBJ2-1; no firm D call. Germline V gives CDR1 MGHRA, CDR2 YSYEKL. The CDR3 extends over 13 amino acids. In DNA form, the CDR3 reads TGCGCCAGCCGCCAAGAAAGGGTGGGTGAGCAGTTCTTC. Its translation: CASRQERVGEQFF.

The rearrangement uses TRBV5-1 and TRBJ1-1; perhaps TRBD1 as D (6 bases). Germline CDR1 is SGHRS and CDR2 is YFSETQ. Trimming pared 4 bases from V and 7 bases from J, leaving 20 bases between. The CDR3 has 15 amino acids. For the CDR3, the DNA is TGCGCCAGCAGCAGACCCTATGCAGGGGCTGGTGAAGCTTTCTTT. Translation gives CASSRPYAGAGEAFF.

CDR3: CASSLGGQSTIYF. The CDR3 region has the DNA TGCGCCAGCAGCTTGGGGGGCCAGAGCACCATATATTTT. V is TRBV5-1 and J is TRBJ1-3; D possibly corresponds to TRBD1 (5 bases). V was clipped by 0 bases and J by 9 bases, with 10 bases between them. The CDR3 runs 13 residues. Germline CDR1 reads SGHRS; CDR2 reads YFSETQ.

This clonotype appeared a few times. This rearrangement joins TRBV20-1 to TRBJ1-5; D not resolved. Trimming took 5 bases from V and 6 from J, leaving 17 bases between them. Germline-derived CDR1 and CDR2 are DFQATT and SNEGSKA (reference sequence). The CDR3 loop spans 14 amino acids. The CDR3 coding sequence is TGCAGTGCTCGACCGCCCAATGGGAGTCAGCCCCAGCATTTT. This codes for CSARPPNGSQPQHF.

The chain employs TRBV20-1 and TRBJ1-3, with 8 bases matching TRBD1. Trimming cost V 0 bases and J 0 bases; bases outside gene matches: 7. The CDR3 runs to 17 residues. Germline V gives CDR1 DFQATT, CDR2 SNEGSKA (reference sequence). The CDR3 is CSAREEQGVGSGNTIYF. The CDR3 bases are TGCAGTGCTAGAGAAGAACAGGGGGTGGGCTCTGGAAACACCATATATTTT.

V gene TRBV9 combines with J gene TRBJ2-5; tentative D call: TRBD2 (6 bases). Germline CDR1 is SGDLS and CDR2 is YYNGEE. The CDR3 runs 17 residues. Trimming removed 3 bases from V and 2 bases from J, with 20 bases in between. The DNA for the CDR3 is TGTGCCAGCAGCGGGAGCGACCGGGACTGGATTCAAGAGACCCAGTACTTC. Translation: CASSGSDRDWIQETQYF.